This TCR beta chain is from a study of cytomegalovirus exposure and HLA in healthy donors. Study information: Falling in the Caucasian-associated ancestry cluster were approximately 84% of under 500 genotyped donors. Whole-study results and caveats: An analysis done earlier found most TCR beta V segments productive about 87% or about 30% of the time. Most of the CMV-associated TCR beta chains (in a later analysis) appeared to be HLA-restricted.

This CDR3 spans 13 amino acids. V shed 6 bases, J shed 4 bases, and the junction held 5 bases outside the gene matches. Germline V gene sequence: CDR1 MNHEY, CDR2 SMNVEV (reference sequence). This PCR relied on a set of 60 Vbeta primers and 13 Jbeta primers. Measured with immunoSEQ multiplex PCR; TCRdb has only the in-frame clones, and not every one. The sample includes tens of thousands of clones, under 80% seen only once; the top ten take 9.5% to 13%. As for this clone: Antigen: not known.

The sample was PBMCs. This sequence joins TRBV27 and TRBJ2-7; 8 positions match TRBD2. This receptor was identified in a male donor in good health and CMV-seropositive. DNA for the CDR3: TGTGCCAGCAGGGGGACTAGTTTGTACGAGCAGTACTTC. Its protein product is CASRGTSLYEQYF.